This T cell receptor (beta chain) was identified during a study of cytomegalovirus exposure and HLA in healthy donors. The wider study: Most donors, 70% to 85% of roughly 400 genotyped, fell in the Caucasian-associated ancestry cluster.

PCR primers comprised 60 Vbeta and 13 Jbeta primers. Sequencing was performed with immunoSEQ multiplex PCR; in TCRdb, only in-frame clones are kept and a portion is missing. The data contain under 100,000 clones, 62% of them singletons. Notes on the study in general: Accurate prediction of most subjects' HLA-A and HLA-B alleles from TCR beta sequences was reported. Prior analysis indicated that the majority of TCR beta V segments exhibited productivity approximately 87% or approximately 30% of the time. The study designated fewer than 200 TCR beta chains cytomegalovirus-associated.

As for this clone: Its antigen is unknown.

Germline values: CDR1 SGHAT, CDR2 FQNNGV. There are 15 residues in the CDR3. V lost 5 bases and J 8 bases, leaving 18 bases between the germline ends. The sequenced sample consisted of PBMCs. This clonotype originated in a woman aged 25 to 39 in good health and CMV-seropositive. The chain links TRBV11-2 to TRBJ1-4; D remains unclear. CDR3 DNA: TGTGCCAGCAGCCTAGGTGGAGCACTTCGAGAAAAACTGTTTTTT. Its protein is CASSLGGALREKLFF.